This TCR beta chain was sequenced for a study of CD8 T cells in Susac syndrome. An input of 0.5 to 1 ug of RNA was subjected to reverse transcription using random hexamers. TCRdb re-derived calls from the immunoSEQ multiplex PCR reads in MiXCR, one entry per CDR3 protein. Of about 210,000 distinct CDR3 sequences in the sample, 95% were seen once. This clonotype has a single count. Germline-derived CDR1 and CDR2 are SNHLY and FYNNEI. J lost 5 bases, V lost 4 bases, and 6 bases had no gene match. This CDR3 region has 14 residues. Sample: CD4+ T cells from PBMCs. The chain combines TRBV2 with TRBJ2-5; 8 bases align to TRBD2. The receptor was isolated from a human donor with multiple sclerosis. The CDR3 protein is CASSGWTSSETQYF. The CDR3 DNA sequence: TGTGCCAGCAGTGGGTGGACTAGCTCCGAGACCCAGTACTTC. Looking up the rest from reference TRBV2 and TRBJ2-5 gives the full variable domain: EPEVTQTPSHQVTQMGQEVILRCVPISNHLYFYWYRQILGQKVEFLVSFYNNEISEKSEIFDDQFSVERPDGSNFTLKIRSTKLEDSAMYFCASSGWTSSETQYFGPGTRLLVL.